This T cell receptor (beta chain) derives from a study of T cells in women clearing cervical HPV infection. Looking at the study overall: Cases were women with histologically confirmed HPV16-related CIN3 or worse, including a couple of invasive cancers.

The data were produced by immunoSEQ multiplex PCR, yet TCRdb's version contains in-frame clones alone and is incomplete. This sample contains about 14,000 clones. This TCR was sampled from a woman between 18 and 69 years old with a cervical HPV16 infection that either progressed to CIN3+ or cleared (not recorded which). The specimen sequenced was blood buffy coat.

CDR3 residues: CASSSRDREERGYTF. The DNA read from the CDR3 is TGTGCCAGTAGCTCCCGGGACAGGGAGGAGAGGGGC. The V call is TRBV19, the J call TRBJ1-2; 9 bases line up with TRBD1. From the germline J gene comes the end of the CDR3, since the read stops 3 residues before it. Per germline, CDR1 LNHDA and CDR2 SQIVND (reference sequence). The CDR3 totals 15 residues.